The 21 T cell receptor beta chains below were found in one sample sequenced in a study of blood T cell repertoires in COVID-19. Measured with immunoSEQ multiplex PCR; TCRdb has only the in-frame clones, and not every one. The sample lists about 28,000 clones; about 85% were seen once. The sequenced sample was peripheral blood. Source of these receptors: a human donor in a cohort sampled during active COVID-19.

This chain uses TRBV27 with TRBJ1-5; 9 positions match TRBD1. This CDR3 comprises 16 residues. Germline lookup yields CDR1 MNHEY and CDR2 SMNVEV (reference sequence). The trim removed 6 bases at V and 2 bases at J, leaving 8 bases unmatched. This CDR3 reads CASRMTGGMGNQPQHF. The CDR3 DNA reads TGTGCCAGCAGGATGACAGGGGGTATGGGCAATCAGCCCCAGCATTTT.

This chain links TRBV12-5 with TRBJ2-3, with D tentatively TRBD2 (5 bases). There are 16 residues in the CDR3. Germline lookup yields CDR1 LGHNT and CDR2 FRNRAP. V lost 6 bases and J 2 bases, leaving 18 bases between the germline ends. The CDR3 nucleotides are TGTGCTAGTGGACTTCGGGGTGCAGGAACCACAGATACGCAGTATTTT. It translates to CASGLRGAGTTDTQYF.

The genes are TRBV6-2 or TRBV6-3 and TRBJ1-3; D is undetermined. The germline V and J ends were trimmed by 2 bases and 3 bases, with 8 bases remaining between them. Looked up from germline, CDR1 is MNHEY and CDR2 is SVGEGT. This CDR3 comprises 14 residues. The CDR3 sequence: CASSYARIGNTIYF. Written as DNA, the CDR3 is TGTGCCAGCAGTTACGCCAGAATTGGAAACACCATATATTTT.

The chain employs TRBV7-2 and TRBJ2-7; 8 bases match TRBD1. The CDR3 has 14 amino acids. V lost 2 bases and J lost 3; bases outside the gene matches: 3. Germline V lookup: CDR1 SGHTA, CDR2 FQGNSA. CDR3 residues: CASSLIGQGYEQYF. The CDR3 nucleotides read TGTGCCAGCAGCTTAATAGGACAGGGCTACGAGCAGTACTTC.

For the CDR3, the DNA is TGTGCCAGCGAGAGAAAGGATACGCAGTATTTT. Protein sequence: CASERKDTQYF. This chain uses TRBV7-9 with TRBJ2-3; D call uncertain. CDR1 is SEHNR and CDR2 is FQNEAQ in the germline V gene (reference sequence). The V end was cut by 8 bases, the J end by 6 bases, with 9 bases between. The CDR3 extends over 11 amino acids.

This clone was observed a handful of times. The J gene is TRBJ2-5, the V gene TRBV29-1; the match to TRBD2 covers 8 bases. Germline trimming cut 6 bases from V and 7 bases from J; bases unmatched to any gene: 10. This CDR3 spans 13 amino acids. Germline lookup yields CDR1 SQVTM and CDR2 ANQGSEA. The CDR3 sequence: CSVGAGGVGTQYF. The CDR3 nucleotides are TGCAGCGTGGGGGCGGGGGGAGTCGGGACCCAGTACTTC.

The chain has TRBV7-6 and TRBJ1-1; D is undetermined. The CDR3 is 15 residues long. Trimming removed 5 bases at V and 2 bases at J, with 15 bases between. CDR1 SGHVS and CDR2 FNYEAQ come from the germline V gene. For the CDR3, the DNA is TGTGCCAGCAGCCAGGTGGGAGTCCGAAACACTGAAGCTTTCTTT. This sequence encodes CASSQVGVRNTEAFF.

The rearrangement uses TRBV3-1 (or the pseudogene TRBV3-2) and TRBJ1-3, with D possibly matching TRBD1 (5 bases). There are 19 residues in the CDR3. Germline values: CDR1 LGHDT, CDR2 YNNKEL (reference sequence). V lost 1 base to trimming and J lost 0 bases, with 19 bases between them. CDR3 loop: CASSQVGGEKGNSGNTIYF. The DNA of the CDR3 is TGTGCCAGCAGCCAAGTAGGCGGTGAGAAGGGGAACTCTGGAAACACCATATATTTT.

The chain is built from TRBV7-9 and TRBJ1-4, with TRBD1 identical over 8 bases. V shed 5 bases, J shed 2 bases, and the junction held 4 bases outside the gene matches. The germline CDR1 and CDR2 sequences are SEHNR and FQNEAQ (reference sequence). This CDR3 is built from 15 residues. The DNA of the CDR3 is TGTGCCAGCAGCCTGGGACAGGCTACTAATGAAAAACTGTTTTTT. This codes for CASSLGQATNEKLFF.

J is TRBJ1-1 and V is TRBV10-2, with D possibly matching TRBD1 (5 bases). Germline V gene sequence: CDR1 WSHSY, CDR2 SAAADI. This CDR3 contains 15 residues. V dropped 3 bases and J dropped 6 bases, with 17 bases sitting between them. This chain's CDR3 is CASSDRGWVRAEAFF. The CDR3 region has the DNA TGCGCCAGCAGTGATAGGGGCTGGGTGCGAGCTGAAGCTTTCTTT.

The chain joins TRBV18 to TRBJ2-7, with TRBD1 as a possible D gene (6 bases). CDR3 length equals 13 residues. The ends were cut back, 4 bases at V and 2 bases at J, with 9 bases in the middle. Germline loops: CDR1 KGHSH, CDR2 LQKENI. CDR3 amino acids: CASSRDRTYEQYF. The CDR3 DNA sequence: TGTGCCAGCTCACGCGACAGGACCTACGAGCAGTACTTC.

This clone is medium-sized within its sample. The rearrangement uses TRBV27 and TRBJ1-4; TRBD1 is a possible D gene (6 bases). Germline lookup yields CDR1 MNHEY and CDR2 SMNVEV (reference sequence). V lost 2 bases and J 6 bases, leaving 7 bases between the germline ends. This CDR3 has 13 amino acids. The CDR3 sequence: CASSLEGDEKLFF. The CDR3 bases are TGTGCCAGCAGTTTAGAGGGGGATGAAAAACTGTTTTTT.

This chain connects TRBV7-9 to TRBJ2-4; 10 bases fit TRBD1. Germline V gene data show CDR1 as SEHNR and CDR2 as FQNEAQ (reference sequence). The CDR3 runs 18 residues. V shed 7 bases, J shed 3 bases, and the junction held 15 bases outside the gene matches. The DNA for the CDR3 is TGTGCCAGCACCTCCGGGACAGGGGATTCCTTTCGCAAAAACATTCAGTACTTC. The encoded protein is CASTSGTGDSFRKNIQYF.

The V gene is TRBV7-8, the J gene TRBJ2-5; D remains unclear. Germline V gene data show CDR1 as SGHVS and CDR2 as FQNEAQ. The CDR3 contains 12 residues. V lost 2 bases to trimming and J lost 5 bases, with 6 bases between them. The CDR3 here is CASSLLSETQYF. The CDR3 DNA follows: TGTGCCAGCAGCTTACTGTCGGAGACCCAGTACTTC.

The chain links TRBV19 to TRBJ2-5; weak D call: TRBD1 (6 bases). The CDR3 has 14 residues. V lost 5 bases to trimming and J lost 4 bases, with 14 bases between them. Germline assignment: CDR1 LNHDA and CDR2 SQIVND (reference sequence). For the CDR3, the DNA is TGTGCCAGTAGTGGCCGGGACAAGCGAGAGACCCAGTACTTC. Its translation is CASSGRDKRETQYF.

This sequence joins TRBV24-1 and TRBJ1-1, with D perhaps matching TRBD1 (6 bases). V lost 5 bases and J 8 bases, leaving 11 bases between the germline ends. Germline assignment: CDR1 KGHDR and CDR2 SFDVKD. This CDR3 is built from 12 residues. In DNA, the CDR3 is TGTGCCACCAGTGGGGACACCTGGGAAGCTTTCTTT. This translates into CATSGDTWEAFF.

The V gene is TRBV7-9, the J gene TRBJ2-1; a weak D match, TRBD1 (6 bases). V lost 6 bases and J lost 8, with 17 bases in between. The CDR3 is 14 amino acids. Germline V gene lookup returns CDR1 SEHNR and CDR2 FQNEAQ (reference sequence). This CDR3 is CASSPKGDVHEQFF. As DNA, the CDR3 is TGTGCCAGCAGTCCGAAGGGGGACGTCCATGAGCAGTTCTTC.

The CDR3 DNA is TGTGCCAGCAGCCTCCAGAGCAATCAGCCCCAGCATTTT. Protein: CASSLQSNQPQHF. The chain employs TRBV7-2 and TRBJ1-5; D is ambiguous. The ends were cut back, 5 bases at V and 1 base at J, with 6 bases in the middle. CDR1 SGHTA and CDR2 FQGNSA come from the germline V gene. CDR3 length equals 13 residues. Looking up the rest from reference TRBV7-2 and TRBJ1-5 gives the full variable domain: GAGVSQSPSNKVTEKGKDVELRCDPISGHTALYWYRQSLGQGLEFLIYFQGNSAPDKSGLPSDRFSAERTGGSVSTLTIQRTQQEDSAVYLCASSLQSNQPQHFGDGTRLSIL.

The rearrangement uses TRBV18 and TRBJ2-1, with TRBD2 matching 9 bases. From germline, CDR1 is KGHSH and CDR2 LQKENI. J lost 5 bases, V lost 5 bases, and 13 bases had no gene match. The CDR3 covers 17 residues. The CDR3 protein is CASSSHPASGENNEQFF. CDR3 coding DNA: TGTGCCAGCTCAAGTCATCCGGCTAGCGGGGAAAACAATGAGCAGTTCTTC. The whole variable domain, remainder taken from reference TRBV18 and TRBJ2-1, is NAGVMQNPRHLVRRRGQEARLRCSPMKGHSHVYWYRQLPEEGLKFMVYLQKENIIDESGMPKERFSAEFPKEGPSILRIQQVVRGDSAAYFCASSSHPASGENNEQFFGPGTRLTVL.

The V call is TRBV6-5, the J call TRBJ1-1, with 7 bases identical to TRBD1. V shed 6 bases and J 1 base; nucleotides not matched to a gene: 8. Germline CDR1 is MNHEY and CDR2 is SVGAGI. This CDR3 region has 15 residues. The CDR3 protein is CASRKSDRANTEAFF. CDR3 in DNA: TGTGCCAGCAGGAAATCCGACAGGGCGAACACTGAAGCTTTCTTT.

The genes are TRBV7-2 and TRBJ2-2, with 8 bases that match TRBD1. The germline V gene encodes CDR1 SGHTA and CDR2 FQGNSA. The CDR3 sequence is 16 residues long. J was trimmed by 4 bases and V by 0 bases; bases with no gene match: 4. CDR3 coding DNA: TGTGCCAGCAGCTTAGCGCGACAGGGGAGCACCGGGGAGCTGTTTTTT. Translating it yields CASSLARQGSTGELFF.